The subject of this entry is one T cell receptor beta chain. Its antigen is not identified. V was pared by 1 base and J by 2 bases, with 5 bases of the junction left unmatched. Germline CDR1 is MNHNS and CDR2 is SASEGT. The length of the CDR3 is 15 residues. Data came from immunoSEQ multiplex PCR; TCRdb stores just in-frame clones and leaves some out. This table holds approximately 110,000 clones, roughly four fifths found once. These data come from a study of radiation and T cells in renal cell carcinoma. Study as a whole: Nephrectomy followed 15 Gy stereotactic body radiation by 4 weeks. Findings and limits, study-wide: In blood, top tumor clones expanded by 2 weeks, shrinking by 4.

Stated time point: baseline pretreatment blood. Treatment specified: 15 Gy SBRT to primary tumor, nephrectomy 4 weeks later. Serial blood draws occurred at baseline and 2 and 4 weeks post-SBRT. The patient's renal cell carcinoma had clear cell pathology. The sequence was collected from a woman in her fifties or sixties with renal cell carcinoma. The sample was blood, taken from a patient whose treatment included radiotherapy and nephrectomy. This chain connects TRBV6-1 to TRBJ2-7, with 7 bases fitting TRBD1. The CDR3 region is CASSEGGGAPYEQYF. CDR3 DNA sequence: TGTGCCAGCAGTGAAGGAGGGGGCGCTCCCTACGAGCAGTACTTC.